The 25 T cell receptor beta chains below were found in one sample sequenced in a study of radiotherapy plus CTLA-4 blockade in lung cancer. The protocol was immunoSEQ multiplex PCR, while the TCRdb copy is restricted to in-frame clones and leaves out a portion. The sample shows roughly 63,000 clones, around three quarters of them seen only once. Sequences were derived from peripheral blood, sampled from a patient treated with radiotherapy plus ipilimumab. These receptors all stem from a human donor with non-small cell lung cancer whose response to radiotherapy plus ipilimumab could not be evaluated.

The V gene is TRBV6-5, the J gene TRBJ1-1, with 10 bases aligning to TRBD1. Germline lookup yields CDR1 MNHEY and CDR2 SVGAGI. The CDR3 has 13 amino acids. V lost 7 bases and J lost 4; bases outside the gene matches: 3. The CDR3, as DNA: TGTGCCAGCACCCGGACAGGGGGCACTGAAGCTTTCTTT. Translated: CASTRTGGTEAFF.

The rearrangement links TRBV19 to TRBJ2-5, with D hard to call. The DNA end lines up better with TRBJ2-7; the J call may be wrong. Per germline, CDR1 LNHDA and CDR2 SQIVND (reference sequence). The CDR3 covers 14 residues. The CDR3 region is CASSIGAISYEQYF. The CDR3 nucleotides are TGTGCCAGTAGTATAGGCGCCATTTCCTACGAGCAGTACTTC.

The V and J genes are TRBV28 and TRBJ1-1, with a possible D match to TRBD1 (5 bases). The CDR3 covers 15 residues. CDR1 is MDHEN, CDR2 SYDVKM, per germline. The V gene lost 5 bases and the J gene lost 4 bases, with 17 bases spanning the gap. The CDR3 DNA follows: TGTGCCAGCAGTCCAATCTTCAGGGTGCTCACTGAAGCTTTCTTT. Residues: CASSPIFRVLTEAFF. Using reference TRBV28 and TRBJ1-1 for the parts outside the CDR3, the full variable domain is DVKVTQSSRYLVKRTGEKVFLECVQDMDHENMFWYRQDPGLGLRLIYFSYDVKMKEKGDIPEGYSVSREKKERFSLILESASTNQTSMYLCASSPIFRVLTEAFFGQGTRLTVV.

In nucleotides, the CDR3 is TGTGCCAGCAGTTTAATCCCCAGCTACAATGAGCAGTTCTTC. Encoded protein: CASSLIPSYNEQFF. This chain connects TRBV27 to TRBJ2-1; D unclear. Germline V lookup: CDR1 MNHEY, CDR2 SMNVEV (reference sequence). V lost 2 bases to trimming and J lost 3 bases, with 8 bases between them. The CDR3 runs 14 residues.

The sample holds a few counts of this clone. This rearrangement joins TRBV11-3 to TRBJ2-3, with 7 bases identical to TRBD2. The CDR3 loop spans 16 amino acids. Germline lookup yields CDR1 SGHNT and CDR2 YENEEA. Trimming took 0 bases from V and 2 from J; bases not matched to a gene: 5. The DNA for the CDR3 is TGTGCCAGCAGCTTAGAAGGCCGGGAGGCCACAGATACGCAGTATTTT. Amino acids: CASSLEGREATDTQYF. Drawing the rest from reference TRBV11-3 and TRBJ2-3, the complete variable domain is EAGVVQSPRYKIIEKKQPVAFWCNPISGHNTLYWYLQNLGQGPELLIRYENEEAVDDSQLPKDRFSAERLKGVDSTLKIQPAELGDSAVYLCASSLEGREATDTQYFGPGTRLTVL.

A note on this clone: The junction differs from germline at one of its ends, possibly a read error. J is TRBJ2-5 and V is TRBV5-1, with 7 positions matching TRBD1. Germline CDR1 is SGHRS and CDR2 is YFSETQ. This CDR3 region has 17 residues. CDR3 in amino acids: CASSLRANRGPKEAQYF. The CDR3 DNA reads as TGCGCCAGCAGCTTGAGGGCCAACAGGGGCCCCAAAGAGGCCCAGTACTTC.

This clone came up once. The rearrangement uses TRBV7-2 and TRBJ2-7, with D possibly TRBD2 on 5 matching bases. V shed 5 bases and J shed 1 base, with 18 bases lying between them. This CDR3 has 16 amino acids. CDR1 SGHTA and CDR2 FQGNSA come from the germline V gene. For the CDR3, the DNA is TGTGCCAGCAGCGGATCGGGGTCCCTTATTTCCTACGAGCAGTACTTC. It encodes CASSGSGSLISYEQYF.

The chain links TRBV9 to TRBJ2-7; 8 nucleotides align to TRBD2. This CDR3 has 16 residues. V lost 0 bases, J lost 2 bases, and 7 bases stayed unmatched. Germline assignment: CDR1 SGDLS and CDR2 YYNGEE. The CDR3: CASSVAPSGLTYEQYF. The CDR3 DNA sequence: TGTGCCAGCAGCGTAGCACCTAGCGGGCTGACCTACGAGCAGTACTTC.

This chain uses TRBV5-1 with TRBJ1-2; TRBD1 matches 7 bases. This CDR3 has 17 residues. Germline-derived CDR1 and CDR2 are SGHRS and YFSETQ. J was trimmed by 2 bases and V by 4 bases; bases with no gene match: 14. In DNA form, the CDR3 reads TGCGCCAGCAGCCTGGGACAGAAGCCCTCAAAGAACTATGGCTACACCTTC. Translation gives CASSLGQKPSKNYGYTF. Supplemented by reference TRBV5-1 and TRBJ1-2, the full variable domain reads KAGVTQTPRYLIKTRGQQVTLSCSPISGHRSVSWYQQTPGQGLQFLFEYFSETQRNKGNFPGRFSGRQFSNSRSEMNVSTLELGDSALYLCASSLGQKPSKNYGYTFGSGTRLTVV.

In the case of this clone: Relative to the germline gene, one junction end is altered; a read error may explain this. This same CDR3 is encoded by further DNA sequences in the sample. The chain is built from TRBV19 and TRBJ1-1; possible D gene TRBD1, 5 bases. From germline, CDR1 is LNHDA and CDR2 SQIVND (reference sequence). This CDR3 has 14 amino acids. The CDR3 DNA reads as TGTGCCAGTAGTATAGACAGGGTGAATACTGAAGCTTTCTTT. Translating it yields CASSIDRVNTEAFF. Filled out from reference TRBV19 and TRBJ1-1, the complete variable domain reads DGGITQSPKYLFRKEGQNVTLSCEQNLNHDAMYWYRQDPGQGLRLIYYSQIVNDFQKGDIAEGYSVSREKKESFPLTVTSAQKNPTAFYLCASSIDRVNTEAFFGQGTRLTVV.

This clone was detected a few times. The V call is TRBV7-9, the J call TRBJ2-3; 7 nucleotides align to TRBD2. Germline CDR1 reads SEHNR; CDR2 reads FQNEAQ (reference sequence). Trimming took 4 bases from V and 4 from J; bases not matched to a gene: 11. CDR3 length: 16 residues. The CDR3 reads CASSSQRGGMSDTQYF. The CDR3 coding sequence is TGTGCCAGCAGCTCCCAGCGGGGTGGAATGTCAGATACGCAGTATTTT.

The chain joins TRBV7-2 to TRBJ1-2; possible D gene TRBD1, 5 bases. Germline V gene sequence: CDR1 SGHTA, CDR2 FQGNSA. The V end lost 0 bases, the J end lost 7 bases, and 12 bases lay between the germline ends. The CDR3 sequence is 14 residues long. For the CDR3, the DNA is TGTGCCAGCAGCTTAGCGCTGGGGGGATCTGGCTACACCTTC. Protein product: CASSLALGGSGYTF.

This clone has only a few counts. The chain uses TRBV23-1 and TRBJ1-1, with D perhaps TRBD1 (6 bases). TRBV23-1 carries the ORF label, with uncertain function. Trimming removed 8 bases at V and 8 bases at J, with 21 bases between. The CDR3 sequence is 14 residues long. CDR3 sequence (DNA): TGCGCCAGCCTCCCGGGGGGCTACACGGGGGAAGCTTTCTTT. It yields the protein CASLPGGYTGEAFF.

The chain couples TRBV4-2 to TRBJ2-7, with TRBD2 matching 9 bases. The CDR3 spans 17 residues. Trimming took 0 bases from V and 2 from J; bases not matched to a gene: 8. Germline CDR1 LGHNA, CDR2 YNFKEQ. CDR3 in amino acids: CASSQEIPTSGAYEQYF. The CDR3 bases are TGTGCCAGCAGCCAAGAAATACCGACTAGCGGTGCCTACGAGCAGTACTTC.

The rearrangement links TRBV7-9 to TRBJ1-2; TRBD1 matches 7 bases. The CDR3 extends over 15 amino acids. The V gene end was trimmed by 2 bases and the J gene end by 3 bases; junction bases not matched to a gene: 6. Germline-derived CDR1 and CDR2 are SEHNR and FQNEAQ (reference sequence). DNA of the CDR3: TGTGCCAGCAGCTTACTTCAGGGGGATCACTATGGCTACACCTTC. Its protein product is CASSLLQGDHYGYTF.

This clone was detected once. The rearrangement uses TRBV15 and TRBJ2-2, with 9 bases lining up with TRBD1. The ends lost 3 bases at V and 5 bases at J; junction bases unmatched: 1. This CDR3 comprises 14 residues. Per germline, CDR1 LNHNV and CDR2 YYDKDF (reference sequence). CDR3 sequence: CATSRGTGTGELFF. CDR3 DNA sequence: TGTGCCACCAGCAGGGGGACAGGGACCGGGGAGCTGTTTTTT.

This chain connects TRBV7-2 to TRBJ2-1; TRBD2 matches at 7 bases. The germline CDR1 and CDR2 sequences are SGHTA and FQGNSA. V was clipped by 0 bases and J by 6 bases; unmatched bases: 2. This CDR3 spans 14 amino acids. CDR3 protein: CASSLAGGTNEQFF. The CDR3 DNA follows: TGTGCCAGCAGCTTAGCGGGGGGGACCAATGAGCAGTTCTTC.

This chain links TRBV6-5 with TRBJ1-6, with D possibly being TRBD1 (6 bases). The germline CDR1 and CDR2 sequences are MNHEY and SVGAGI. The CDR3 is made up of 15 amino acids. V lost 2 bases and J lost 5, with 10 bases in between. CDR3 residues: CASSYDRLNNSPLHF. The CDR3 nucleotides are TGTGCCAGCAGTTACGACAGGCTGAATAATTCACCCCTCCACTTT.

The genes are TRBV4-1 and TRBJ1-2, with a possible D match to TRBD1 (5 bases). V lost 4 bases, J lost 0 bases, and 9 bases lay in between. The CDR3 has 14 residues. From germline, CDR1 is MGHRA and CDR2 YSYEKL. CDR3: CASSPGGANYGYTF. DNA for the CDR3: TGCGCCAGCAGCCCTGGAGGGGCTAACTATGGCTACACCTTC.

V gene TRBV7-9 combines with J gene TRBJ2-5; TRBD2 aligns across 14 bases. CDR1 is SEHNR and CDR2 is FQNEAQ in the germline V gene (reference sequence). Trimming took 5 bases from V and 5 from J; bases not matched to a gene: 13. CDR3 length: 18 residues. CDR3 sequence: CASSPPGLAGVGVETQYF. In DNA form, the CDR3 reads TGTGCCAGCAGCCCTCCGGGACTAGCGGGAGTTGGGGTGGAGACCCAGTACTTC.

Of note for this clone: Other DNA sequences of this sample code for an identical CDR3. The chain employs TRBV7-3 and TRBJ2-2, with D tentatively TRBD1 (6 bases). V lost 6 bases, J lost 6 bases, and 14 bases lay in between. Germline V CDR1 and CDR2: SGHTA, FQGTGA. CDR3 size: 14 residues. The CDR3 DNA sequence: TGTGCCAGCAGTTTAGCCACAGGGTCCGGGGAGCTGTTTTTT. Protein product: CASSLATGSGELFF.

The rearrangement joins TRBV19 to TRBJ1-4, with unresolved D. CDR3 length: 15 amino acids. Per the germline V gene, CDR1 is LNHDA and CDR2 is SQIVND (reference sequence). V lost 1 base, J lost 4 bases, and 10 bases lay in between. CDR3 sequence reads: CASSIGAANNEKLFF. The CDR3 DNA reads as TGTGCCAGTAGTATAGGGGCAGCAAATAATGAAAAACTGTTTTTT.

This clone has a single count. The genes are TRBV25-1 and TRBJ1-1; 9 bases fit TRBD1. There are 16 residues in the CDR3. The J segment lost 4 bases and the V segment lost 1 base, leaving 7 bases of the junction unmatched. Germline lookup yields CDR1 MGHDK and CDR2 SYGVNS. CDR3 DNA: TGTGCCAGCAGTGAATCCCTCCCGACAGGGGGCACTGAAGCTTTCTTT. Its translation: CASSESLPTGGTEAFF.

This chain links TRBV6-5 with TRBJ1-6, with a weak D call TRBD1 (6 bases). The germline CDR1 and CDR2 sequences are MNHEY and SVGAGI. V lost 6 bases to trimming and J lost 4 bases, with 10 bases between them. The CDR3 sequence is 14 residues long. CDR3 nucleotide sequence: TGTGCCAGCAGCCGGACAGAGTATAATTCACCCCTCCACTTT. This sequence encodes CASSRTEYNSPLHF.

V is TRBV5-1 and J is TRBJ2-7; TRBD1 is a possible D gene (5 bases). There are 15 residues in the CDR3. Per germline, CDR1 SGHRS and CDR2 YFSETQ. Trimming pared 4 bases from V and 6 bases from J, leaving 20 bases between. The CDR3 region is CASSPAVGASSEQYF. The CDR3 DNA reads TGCGCCAGCAGCCCCGCGGTAGGGGCCTCCAGCGAGCAGTACTTC. Filled out from reference TRBV5-1 and TRBJ2-7, the complete variable domain reads KAGVTQTPRYLIKTRGQQVTLSCSPISGHRSVSWYQQTPGQGLQFLFEYFSETQRNKGNFPGRFSGRQFSNSRSEMNVSTLELGDSALYLCASSPAVGASSEQYFGPGTRLTVT.